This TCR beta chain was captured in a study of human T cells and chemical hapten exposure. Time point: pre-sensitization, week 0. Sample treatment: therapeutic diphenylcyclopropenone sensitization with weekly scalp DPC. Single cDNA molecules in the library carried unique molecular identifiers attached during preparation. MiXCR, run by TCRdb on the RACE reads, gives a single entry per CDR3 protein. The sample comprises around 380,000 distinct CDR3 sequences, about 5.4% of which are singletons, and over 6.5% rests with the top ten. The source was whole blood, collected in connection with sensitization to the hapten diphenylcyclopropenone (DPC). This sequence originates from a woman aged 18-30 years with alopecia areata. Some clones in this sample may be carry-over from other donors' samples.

CDR3 loop: CASSLDSTGGTAPLHF. The CDR3 bases are TGTGCCAGCAGTTTGGATTCGACAGGGGGCACGGCACCCCTCCACTTT. V gene TRBV12-3 or TRBV12-4 combines with J gene TRBJ1-6; 10 bases align to TRBD1. This CDR3 has 16 residues. With 3 bases clipped from V and 11 bases from J, the junction kept 10 bases outside the gene matches.